These 28 T cell receptor beta chains share one sample of origin, sequenced in a study of T cell responses to AZD1222 COVID-19 vaccine. TCRdb's copy holds only in-frame clones and misses some; the assay was immunoSEQ multiplex PCR. The table includes 150,000 to 200,000 clones, around 93% detected once. This specimen was peripheral blood, taken on day 0 of AZD1222 vaccination. The source of these receptors is an adult in good health.

The chain carries TRBV3-1 (or the pseudogene TRBV3-2) and TRBJ2-3; TRBD2 matches 7 bases. The V segment lost 4 bases and the J segment 6 bases; nucleotides outside the gene matches: 16. The CDR3 sequence is 17 residues long. Looked up from germline, CDR1 is LGHDT and CDR2 is YNNKEL (reference sequence). The CDR3 nucleotides are TGTGCCAGCAGCCGCCGAAAGGGCGCGGGAGTAGCTGATACGCAGTATTTT. It encodes CASSRRKGAGVADTQYF.

DNA of the CDR3: TGTGCCAGCAGTTTGTATCTCGGGAGGGCCTACGAGCAGTACTTC. Translation gives CASSLYLGRAYEQYF. The chain joins TRBV27 to TRBJ2-7; 8 positions agree with TRBD2. The CDR3 is 15 amino acids. V was pared by 3 bases and J by 2 bases, with 6 bases of the junction left unmatched. CDR1 MNHEY and CDR2 SMNVEV come from the germline V gene (reference sequence).

The chain combines TRBV12-3 or TRBV12-4 with TRBJ1-1; TRBD1 might be the D (5 bases). The ends were cut back, 10 bases at V and 4 bases at J, with 16 bases in the middle. The CDR3 length is 13 residues. The CDR3 is CATNRGMGTEAFF. CDR3 nucleotide sequence: TGTGCCACAAACCGGGGGATGGGCACTGAAGCTTTCTTT.

The rearrangement uses TRBV4-2 and TRBJ2-1; D gene unclear. V lost 3 bases, J lost 1 base, and 7 bases lay in between. The length of the CDR3 is 14 residues. Per germline, CDR1 LGHNA and CDR2 YNFKEQ. CDR3 region: CASSQVGSYNEQFF. The CDR3 region has the DNA TGTGCCAGCAGCCAGGTCGGGTCCTACAATGAGCAGTTCTTC.

The V gene is TRBV30, the J gene TRBJ2-7, with 8 bases that match TRBD1. The CDR3 totals 12 residues. V lost 3 bases and J lost 7; bases outside the gene matches: 5. CDR1 is GTSNPN and CDR2 is SVGIG in the germline V gene (reference sequence). CDR3 nucleotide sequence: TGTGCCTGGAGCAGGACAGGGAATGAGCAGTACTTC. This translates into CAWSRTGNEQYF. Combining the CDR3 with reference TRBV30 and TRBJ2-7 gives the whole variable domain SQTIHQWPATLVQPVGSPLSLECTVEGTSNPNLYWYRQAAGRGLQLLFYSVGIGQISSEVPQNLSASRPQDRQFILSSKKLLLSDSGFYLCAWSRTGNEQYFGPGTRLTVT.

The chain links TRBV6-6 to TRBJ2-7; tentative D call: TRBD2 (6 bases). V gave up 6 bases and J gave up 7 bases, with 19 bases separating them. From germline, CDR1 is MNHNY and CDR2 SVGAGI (reference sequence). The length of the CDR3 is 14 residues. For the CDR3, the DNA is TGTGCCAGCAGCCCCGGGGCGGTGGGGGGAGAGCAGTACTTC. Protein sequence: CASSPGAVGGEQYF.

This chain links TRBV30 with TRBJ1-6, with D unclear. Trimming shortened V by 0 bases and J by 12 bases, and 21 bases separated the two germline ends. The CDR3 is 16 residues long. Germline V gene data show CDR1 as GTSNPN and CDR2 as SVGIG (reference sequence). The CDR3 nucleotides read TGTGCCTGGAGTGTAGCCGGACTACTTCCTAGCAGACCCCTCCACTTT. Protein product: CAWSVAGLLPSRPLHF.

The genes are TRBV16 and TRBJ1-2, with unresolved D. Germline V gene data show CDR1 as KGHSY and CDR2 as FQNENV. CDR3 size: 12 residues. V was cut by 1 base and J by 4 bases, with 4 bases left in between. CDR3 residues: CASSQYSYGYTF. In nucleotides, the CDR3 is TGTGCCAGCAGCCAATACAGCTATGGCTACACCTTC.

The gene calls are TRBV15 and TRBJ1-4; no firm D call. V gave up 0 bases and J gave up 7 bases, with 15 bases separating them. Looked up from germline, CDR1 is LNHNV and CDR2 is YYDKDF (reference sequence). The CDR3 is 16 residues long. CDR3 in DNA: TGTGCCACCAGCAGAGAGAGGCCAGCCGTTAGTGAAAAACTGTTTTTT. It codes for CATSRERPAVSEKLFF.

The chain joins TRBV9 to TRBJ2-1; D is uncertain. Germline V CDR1 and CDR2: SGDLS, YYNGEE. The CDR3 has 16 amino acids. The V end was cut by 3 bases, the J end by 0 bases, with 13 bases between. The CDR3 loop reads CASSAPNGISYNEQFF. Here the CDR3 DNA reads TGTGCCAGCAGCGCCCCGAACGGAATCTCCTACAATGAGCAGTTCTTC.

The rearrangement links TRBV19 to TRBJ1-1; 8 bases match TRBD1. CDR3 length equals 15 residues. CDR1 is LNHDA, CDR2 SQIVND, per germline (reference sequence). J gave up 1 base and V 8 bases, and 9 bases lay outside the gene matches. The CDR3 DNA reads as TGTGCCAGTGACCGTATGGACAGGGCGAACACTGAAGCTTTCTTT. It specifies CASDRMDRANTEAFF.

V and J are TRBV4-2 and TRBJ2-1; 10 nucleotides agree with TRBD2. Per germline, CDR1 LGHNA and CDR2 YNFKEQ. The CDR3 sequence is 16 residues long. V dropped 4 bases and J dropped 7; count of bases not matched to a gene: 10. CDR3 residues: CASSPLTSGKGNEQFF. The CDR3, as DNA: TGTGCCAGCAGCCCACTCACTAGCGGGAAAGGAAATGAGCAGTTCTTC.

The chain has TRBV14 and TRBJ2-5; D is uncertain. Per germline, CDR1 SGHDN and CDR2 FVKESK. This CDR3 has 12 amino acids. V was pared by 3 bases and J by 6 bases, with 8 bases between. CDR3 protein: CASSQGRQTQYF. For the CDR3, the DNA is TGTGCCAGCAGCCAGGGTAGGCAGACCCAGTACTTC.

This sequence joins TRBV6-5 and TRBJ2-1; a weak D match, TRBD2 (5 bases). This CDR3 region has 15 residues. Germline V gene data show CDR1 as MNHEY and CDR2 as SVGAGI. Trimming took off 8 bases at V and 0 bases at J, with 14 bases between the two ends. In nucleotides, the CDR3 is TGTGCCAGCCAGTCGGCGGAGGTCTCCTACAATGAGCAGTTCTTC. This sequence encodes CASQSAEVSYNEQFF.

This chain joins TRBV2 and TRBJ1-1; D ambiguous. Germline V CDR1 and CDR2: SNHLY, FYNNEI. The CDR3 sequence is 12 residues long. V lost 5 bases and J lost 0, with 4 bases in between. The CDR3 spells CASSRVNTEAFF. The CDR3, as DNA: TGTGCCAGCAGTAGGGTGAACACTGAAGCTTTCTTT.

The genes are TRBV11-2 and TRBJ2-7, with D tentatively TRBD2 (6 bases). The V end lost 2 bases, the J end lost 4 bases, and 18 bases lay between the germline ends. The germline CDR1 and CDR2 sequences are SGHAT and FQNNGV. There are 16 residues in the CDR3. The DNA of the CDR3 is TGTGCCAGCAGCTTAACTGGTGGACCGGGGGAATACGAGCAGTACTTC. Translated, it gives CASSLTGGPGEYEQYF.

This chain connects TRBV19 to TRBJ1-2, with TRBD1 matching over 7 bases. From germline, CDR1 is LNHDA and CDR2 SQIVND (reference sequence). The junction had 15 bases not matched to a gene; V was cut back by 6 bases and J by 14 bases. The CDR3 totals 13 residues. CDR3 nucleotides: TGTGCCAGTAGGCGAGAACGGGGACAGTCAGGGACCTTC. Amino acids: CASRRERGQSGTF.

The chain joins TRBV28 to TRBJ2-3; TRBD2 matches 16 bases. The germline V gene encodes CDR1 MDHEN and CDR2 SYDVKM. V shed 6 bases and J 3 bases; nucleotides not matched to a gene: 6. CDR3 length equals 17 residues. The CDR3 spells CASRLGLAGGPTDTQYF. The DNA of the CDR3 is TGTGCCAGCAGGCTGGGACTAGCGGGAGGGCCTACAGATACGCAGTATTTT.

The chain is built from TRBV5-4 and TRBJ1-1, with D hard to call. Between the trimmed V and J ends, which lost 4 bases and 3 bases, there was a span of 19 bases. Germline CDR1 SGHNT, CDR2 YYREEE (reference sequence). This CDR3 is 16 amino acids long. The DNA for the CDR3 is TGTGCCAGCAGCAAATGGCGGGGTTCTATGGACACTGAAGCTTTCTTT. It yields the protein CASSKWRGSMDTEAFF.

The genes are TRBV28 and TRBJ2-1; 7 nucleotides match TRBD2. Trimming took 6 bases from V and 12 from J; bases not matched to a gene: 23. Germline CDR1 is MDHEN and CDR2 is SYDVKM. The CDR3 has 17 residues. The CDR3: CASRFSPGAGLGRAQFF. CDR3 DNA: TGTGCCAGCAGATTTTCCCCTGGAGCGGGTTTGGGGAGGGCGCAGTTCTTC.

The V call is TRBV10-3, the J call TRBJ1-2; 7 positions match TRBD1. Unmatched junction bases numbered 9, after V lost 7 bases and J lost 4 bases. Germline CDR1 ENHRY, CDR2 SYGVKD. This CDR3 contains 14 residues. CDR3 region: CAITRQGTGYGYTF. The DNA for the CDR3 is TGTGCCATCACTAGACAGGGTACGGGCTATGGCTACACCTTC.

This chain uses TRBV11-1 with TRBJ1-2; D is perhaps TRBD1 (6 bases). Germline-derived CDR1 and CDR2 are SGHAT and FQDESV (reference sequence). CDR3 size: 12 residues. V was trimmed by 5 bases and J by 7 bases, leaving 11 bases between them. The CDR3 bases are TGTGCCAGCAGCCGGACAGCTTTTGGCTACACCTTC. It yields the protein CASSRTAFGYTF.

The CDR3 sequence is CASSIGREQLIRNYGYTF. The CDR3 DNA follows: TGTGCCAGTAGTATTGGCAGGGAACAATTAATCCGCAACTATGGCTACACCTTC. The rearrangement joins TRBV19 to TRBJ1-2; weak D call: TRBD1 (5 bases). The CDR3 covers 18 residues. From germline, CDR1 is LNHDA and CDR2 SQIVND (reference sequence). Deletions cut 3 bases from V and 2 bases from J, with 22 bases between.

This rearrangement joins TRBV30 to TRBJ1-2; 9 nucleotides align to TRBD1. J gave up 7 bases and V 5 bases, and 2 bases lay outside the gene matches. Germline CDR1 reads GTSNPN; CDR2 reads SVGIG (reference sequence). There are 11 residues in the CDR3. CDR3 amino acids: CAWGTGFGYTF. In DNA form, the CDR3 reads TGTGCCTGGGGGACAGGGTTTGGCTACACCTTC.

The chain recombines TRBV4-3 with TRBJ2-3, with D possibly matching TRBD1 (5 bases). Trimming removed 0 bases from V and 4 bases from J, with 20 bases in between. The CDR3 runs 18 residues. In germline, CDR1 is LGHNA, CDR2 YSLEER. CDR3 sequence (DNA): TGCGCCAGCAGCCAAGATCGTGGGGCGGCAGGCGGAGCAGATACGCAGTATTTT. Its protein product is CASSQDRGAAGGADTQYF.

This chain's CDR3 is CASSLRQPSGTQYF. The CDR3 bases are TGTGCCAGCAGCTTGCGTCAGCCAAGTGGGACCCAGTACTTC. V and J are TRBV5-4 and TRBJ2-5, with D unclear. Trimming took off 1 base at V and 7 bases at J, with 14 bases between the two ends. The CDR3 runs 14 residues. Germline CDR1 reads SGHNT; CDR2 reads YYREEE (reference sequence).

The rearrangement links TRBV3-1 (or the pseudogene TRBV3-2) to TRBJ2-7; 10 nucleotides match TRBD1. CDR1 LGHDT and CDR2 YNNKEL come from the germline V gene (reference sequence). After removal of 4 bases from V and 5 bases from J, the junction contained 8 bases not matched to a gene. The CDR3 runs to 15 residues. The CDR3 DNA reads TGTGCCAGCAGCCCAACCGGGACAGGGGCGGACGAGCAGTACTTC. It is translated as CASSPTGTGADEQYF.

CDR3 loop: CASSLLRTVNGNEQFF. The CDR3 region has the DNA TGTGCCAGCAGTCTCCTGCGGACAGTGAATGGTAATGAGCAGTTCTTC. The chain combines TRBV6-2 or TRBV6-3 with TRBJ2-1; D perhaps matches TRBD1 (6 bases). Trimming pared 5 bases from V and 7 bases from J, leaving 21 bases between. This CDR3 is built from 16 residues. Germline V CDR1 and CDR2: MNHEY, SVGEGT.